One T cell receptor (beta chain) is described in this entry. This record comes from a study of PD-L1 blockade in urothelial cancer. Produced via immunoSEQ multiplex PCR; TCRdb's table is partial and in-frame only. The sample has 30,000 to 40,000 clones, 65% to 90% seen once. Time point indicated: pretreatment peripheral blood. Patients presented with locally advanced or metastatic urothelial carcinoma. Germline trimming cut 6 bases from V and 7 bases from J; bases unmatched to any gene: 3. The V gene's germline CDR1 is DFQATT and CDR2 SNEGSKA (reference sequence). The CDR3 spans 11 residues. The chain joins TRBV20-1 to TRBJ2-1, with 7 bases that match TRBD1. Sequencing was performed on PBMCs, taken around atezolizumab (anti-PD-L1) treatment. The TCR was taken from a man aged 60-69 years with urothelial cancer. The CDR3 is CSAPQGNEQFF. Written as DNA, the CDR3 is TGCAGTGCGCCACAGGGGAATGAGCAGTTCTTC.